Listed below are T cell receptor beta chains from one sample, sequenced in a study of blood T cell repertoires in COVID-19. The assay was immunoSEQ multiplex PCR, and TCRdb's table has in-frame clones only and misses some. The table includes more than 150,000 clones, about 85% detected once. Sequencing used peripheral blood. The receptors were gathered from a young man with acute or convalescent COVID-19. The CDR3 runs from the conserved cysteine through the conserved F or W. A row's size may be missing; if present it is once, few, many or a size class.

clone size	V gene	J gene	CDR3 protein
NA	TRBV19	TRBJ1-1	CASSIAREAFF
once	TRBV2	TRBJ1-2	CASSGGQAGYTF
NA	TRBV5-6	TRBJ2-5	CASSGGLRETQYF
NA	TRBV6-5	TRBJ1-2	CASSSAPDRDGYTF
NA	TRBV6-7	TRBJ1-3	CASSYSCICTDYSGNTIYF
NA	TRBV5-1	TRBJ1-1	CASSSDSRNTEAFF
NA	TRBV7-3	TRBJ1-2	CASSLDRGAGYTF
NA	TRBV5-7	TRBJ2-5	CASSHPYLAGLSGETQYF
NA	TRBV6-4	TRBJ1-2	CASSPTGINYGYTF
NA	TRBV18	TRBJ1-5	CASSLGQVSNQPQHF
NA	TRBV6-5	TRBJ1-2	CASSSGVTNYGYTF
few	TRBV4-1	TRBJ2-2	CASSQQGASSLDGGELFF
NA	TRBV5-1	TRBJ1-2	CASSSQDRAHGYTF
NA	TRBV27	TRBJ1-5	CASSLQGIGQPQHF
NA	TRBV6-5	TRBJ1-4	CASSRQVATNEKLFF
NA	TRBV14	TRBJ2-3	CASSQTGVPTDTQYF
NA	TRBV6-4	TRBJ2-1	CASSDQAGGYNEQFF
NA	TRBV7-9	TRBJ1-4	CAGQGIGNEKLFF
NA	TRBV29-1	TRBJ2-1	CSVEVDTPDSYNEQFF
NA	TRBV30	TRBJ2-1	CAWVWFSGAQNEQFF
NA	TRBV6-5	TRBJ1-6	CASRLTQGGNSPLHF
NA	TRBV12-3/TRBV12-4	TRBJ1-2	CASSDGTGAGYTF
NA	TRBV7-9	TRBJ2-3	CASSQAGDTDTQYF
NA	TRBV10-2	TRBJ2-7	CASSSSGGAYEQYF
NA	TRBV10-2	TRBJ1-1	CASTSTGTGRTEAFF
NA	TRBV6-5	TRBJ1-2	CASSSREYYGYTF
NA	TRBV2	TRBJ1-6	CASTVLVGSPLHF
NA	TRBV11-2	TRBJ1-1	CASSLDVRGPEAFF
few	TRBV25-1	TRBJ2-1	CASRTPQGSEQFF
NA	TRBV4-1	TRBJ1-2	CASSQEFLGANYGYTF
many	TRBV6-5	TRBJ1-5	CASSYSAGGRQPQHF
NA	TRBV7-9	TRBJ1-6	CASIDKPNSYNSPLHF
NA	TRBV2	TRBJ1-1	CAREGGRGTEAFF
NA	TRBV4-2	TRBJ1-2	CASSQEDSGIYGYTF
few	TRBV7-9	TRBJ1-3	CASSSRNRGGNTIYF
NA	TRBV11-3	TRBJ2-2	CASSLEVVGQGETGELFF
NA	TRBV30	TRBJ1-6	CAWRGQGDSPLHF
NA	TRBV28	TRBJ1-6	CASSGSIVTLHF
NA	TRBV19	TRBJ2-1	CASSISSGGYNEQFF
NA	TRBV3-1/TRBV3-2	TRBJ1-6	CASSQGQGGSPLHF